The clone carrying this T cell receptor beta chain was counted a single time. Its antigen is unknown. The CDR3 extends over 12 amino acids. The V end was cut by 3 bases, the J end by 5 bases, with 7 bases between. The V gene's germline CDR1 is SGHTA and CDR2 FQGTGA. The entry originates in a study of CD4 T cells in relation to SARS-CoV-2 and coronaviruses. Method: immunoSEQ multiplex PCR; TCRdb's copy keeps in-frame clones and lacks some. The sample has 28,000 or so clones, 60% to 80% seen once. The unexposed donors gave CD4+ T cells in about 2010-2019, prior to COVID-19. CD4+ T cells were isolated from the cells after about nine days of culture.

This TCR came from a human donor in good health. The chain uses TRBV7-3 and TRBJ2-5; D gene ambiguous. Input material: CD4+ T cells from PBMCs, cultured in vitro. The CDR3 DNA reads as TGTGCCAGCAGCTTTGGTGGCGAGACCCAGTACTTC. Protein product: CASSFGGETQYF.